The present T cell receptor beta chain was sequenced within a study of beta chain features in type 1 diabetes. Whole-study findings and limits: Within each of all four CD4+ subsets, Type 1 diabetes patients had TCRB CDR3s that were moderately but significantly shorter. A closer apparent resemblance between naive, central memory and Treg TCRB repertoires was seen in patients than in healthy donors.

Comment on this clone: Its specificity is not known.

The isolated RNA, all of it, was reverse transcribed, so expressed TCRB transcripts were what got sequenced. Naive, central memory and regulatory T cell samples produced a mean of approximately 3.5 million reads. Using immunoSEQ multiplex PCR, the repertoire was profiled, and TCRdb retains in-frame clones only, with some absent. The sample consists of 60,000 or so clones, 52% of them appearing once. The authors sorted CD4+ naive, central memory, regulatory and stem cell-like memory cells via CD45RO/CCR7/CD25/CD127/CD95/CD27. This CDR3 region has 18 residues. Germline V CDR1 and CDR2: SEHNR, FQNEAQ (reference sequence). The germline V and J ends were trimmed by 1 base and 0 bases, with 13 bases remaining between them.

The rearrangement links TRBV7-9 to TRBJ2-6; D unclear. The sequencing sample was made of Tregs from blood. This sequence originates from a middle-aged woman with type 1 diabetes. Here the CDR3 reads CASSLVFTSGSGANVLTF. The CDR3 region has the DNA TGTGCCAGCAGCTTAGTCTTCACGTCGGGCTCTGGGGCCAACGTCCTGACTTTC.